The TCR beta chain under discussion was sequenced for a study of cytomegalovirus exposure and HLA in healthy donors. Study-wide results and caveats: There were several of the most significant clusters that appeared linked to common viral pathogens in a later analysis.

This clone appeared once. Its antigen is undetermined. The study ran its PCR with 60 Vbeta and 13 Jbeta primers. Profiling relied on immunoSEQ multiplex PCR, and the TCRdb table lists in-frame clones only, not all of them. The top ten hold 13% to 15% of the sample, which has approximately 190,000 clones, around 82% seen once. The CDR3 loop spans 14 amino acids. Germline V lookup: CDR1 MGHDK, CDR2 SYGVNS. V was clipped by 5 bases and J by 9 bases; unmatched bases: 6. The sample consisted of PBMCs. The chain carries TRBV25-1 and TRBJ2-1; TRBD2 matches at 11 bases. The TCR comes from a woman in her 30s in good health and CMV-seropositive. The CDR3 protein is CASSKIAGGLEQFF. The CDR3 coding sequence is TGTGCCAGCAGTAAGATAGCGGGAGGGCTTGAGCAGTTCTTC.